These 12 T cell receptor beta chains were all obtained from the same sample, sequenced in a study of early T cells in non-severe SARS-CoV-2 infection. TCRdb processed the 5' RACE reads anew with MiXCR; each CDR3 protein has one entry. The table includes some 91,000 distinct CDR3 sequences, 14% to 15% detected once. Sequenced material: whole blood. Receptors were obtained from an adult who was a healthcare worker with PCR-confirmed SARS-CoV-2 infection or an uninfected control (not recorded which).

This clonotype was picked up a small number of times. The rearrangement joins TRBV4-1 to TRBJ2-1; D is uncertain. The CDR3 is 16 amino acids. V dropped 5 bases and J dropped 5 bases, with 19 bases sitting between them. The V gene's germline CDR1 is MGHRA and CDR2 YSYEKL. The CDR3 loop reads CASSELGIAVDNEQFF. Here the CDR3 DNA reads TGCGCCAGCAGCGAGTTGGGAATTGCGGTTGACAATGAGCAGTTCTTC.

V is TRBV7-2 and J is TRBJ2-1; D is uncertain. V lost 1 base and J lost 4, with 11 bases in between. CDR1 and CDR2 (germline): SGHTA, FQGNSA. The CDR3 contains 15 residues. As DNA, the CDR3 is TGTGCCAGCAGCTTAGGGGTGCCACCTTACAATGAGCAGTTCTTC. Encoded protein: CASSLGVPPYNEQFF.

In its sample, this clonotype was seen many times. The chain is built from TRBV11-2 and TRBJ2-7, with D hard to call. The germline V gene encodes CDR1 SGHAT and CDR2 FQNNGV. The CDR3 runs 13 residues. The germline V and J ends were trimmed by 2 bases and 2 bases, with 7 bases remaining between them. Written as DNA, the CDR3 is TGTGCCAGCAGCTTATTATTGACCTACGAGCAGTACTTC. Residues: CASSLLLTYEQYF.

The chain has TRBV20-1 and TRBJ1-1; no reliable D call. CDR1 is DFQATT and CDR2 is SNEGSKA in the germline V gene (reference sequence). V was clipped by 6 bases and J by 2 bases, with 13 bases between them. This CDR3 contains 13 residues. CDR3 sequence: CSAEWKANTEAFF. The DNA of the CDR3 is TGCAGTGCGGAATGGAAGGCTAACACTGAAGCTTTCTTT.

The chain recombines TRBV10-2 with TRBJ2-1; 12 nucleotides match TRBD2. The CDR3 consists of 14 residues. Trimming cost V 8 bases and J 5 bases; bases outside gene matches: 4. Germline CDR1 is WSHSY and CDR2 is SAAADI. The CDR3 region is CASRTSGANNEQFF. The DNA for the CDR3 is TGCGCCAGCCGGACTAGCGGGGCTAACAATGAGCAGTTCTTC.

The chain employs TRBV2 and TRBJ2-5; D assignment may be TRBD1 or TRBD2 (6 bases each). The germline gives CDR1 SNHLY, CDR2 FYNNEI. Trimming removed 1 base from V and 5 bases from J, with 14 bases in between. The CDR3 runs 15 residues. CDR3 sequence (DNA): TGTGCCAGCAGTGAAGTTAGGGGGGCACGGGAGACCCAGTACTTC. Amino acid sequence: CASSEVRGARETQYF.

The J gene is TRBJ2-7, the V gene TRBV12-3 or TRBV12-4; a possible D gene is TRBD2 (5 bases). V was cut by 6 bases and J by 5 bases, with 14 bases left in between. This CDR3 contains 13 residues. The CDR3 DNA follows: TGTGCCAGCAGGTCAGCGGCCCCTCACGAGCAGTACTTC. This encodes CASRSAAPHEQYF.

This chain joins TRBV4-1 and TRBJ1-5, with D uncertain. Germline V gene data show CDR1 as MGHRA and CDR2 as YSYEKL. There are 13 residues in the CDR3. Trimming took 1 base from V and 6 from J, leaving 7 bases between them. This chain's CDR3 is CASSQGVIQPQHF. CDR3 sequence (DNA): TGCGCCAGCAGCCAAGGGGTGATTCAGCCCCAGCATTTT.

A few counts support this clonotype. The rearrangement joins TRBV12-3 or TRBV12-4 to TRBJ1-1; possibly TRBD1 for D (5 bases). The germline V and J ends were trimmed by 8 bases and 0 bases, with 7 bases remaining between them. The CDR3 covers 12 residues. The CDR3 coding sequence is TGTGCCAGCGCAGGGCTGAACACTGAAGCTTTCTTT. Translation gives CASAGLNTEAFF.

There are a few counts of this clonotype. This sequence joins TRBV7-2 and TRBJ2-3, with 8 positions matching TRBD1. The CDR3 has 17 amino acids. J gave up 6 bases and V 0 bases, and 11 bases lay outside the gene matches. Per germline, CDR1 SGHTA and CDR2 FQGNSA. This CDR3 reads CASSLAPFGQGADTQYF. Written as DNA, the CDR3 is TGTGCCAGCAGCTTAGCGCCGTTCGGGCAGGGGGCCGATACGCAGTATTTT. The complete variable domain, with remaining parts taken from reference TRBV7-2 and TRBJ2-3, reads GAGVSQSPSNKVTEKGKDVELRCDPISGHTALYWYRQSLGQGLEFLIYFQGNSAPDKSGLPSDRFSAERTGGSVSTLTIQRTQQEDSAVYLCASSLAPFGQGADTQYFGPGTRLTVL.

To note about this clonotype: The junction and the germline gene differ at one end; a read error may be behind it. J is TRBJ1-2 and V is TRBV7-6, with TRBD1 matching over 7 bases. Germline V CDR1 and CDR2: SGHVS, FNYEAQ. This CDR3 is 14 amino acids long. Here the CDR3 reads CASSAGGGSYGNTF. The CDR3, as DNA: TGTGCCAGCAGTGCCGGAGGGGGCAGCTATGGCAACACCTTC.

This clonotype was seen repeatedly, ten times or more. The chain has TRBV2 and TRBJ2-1, with 14 bases matching TRBD2. Unmatched junction bases numbered 1, after V lost 4 bases and J lost 8 bases. The CDR3 has 14 residues. Germline V gives CDR1 SNHLY, CDR2 FYNNEI. The CDR3 DNA reads TGTGCCAGCAGTGGGACTAGCGGGAGGCATGAGCAGTTCTTC. As protein: CASSGTSGRHEQFF.